This TCR beta chain is from a study of blood T cell repertoires in COVID-19. Study context: Spain, Italy and the United States supplied samples that represented acute and convalescent COVID-19. PBMCs, B-cell-depleted T cells, or T cells provided the cDNA or gDNA that made up the material.

Authors' processing steps: Counts of nucleated cells, estimated from reference gene primer amplification, were obtained. The assay was immunoSEQ multiplex PCR, and TCRdb's table has in-frame clones only and misses some. The D gene and trimming were derived from the DNA, and the V and J assignments and clone size from that table. The sample holds 50,000 or so clones, 85% to 90% seen once. Specimen: peripheral blood. The origin of this receptor is a man between 40 and 49 years old with active COVID-19.

The CDR3 sequence: CASSRGLAHTDTQYF. CDR3 nucleotide sequence: TGTGCCAGCAGCCGAGGACTCGCTCACACAGATACGCAGTATTTT. The gene calls are TRBV6-5 and TRBJ2-3; D may be TRBD2 (5 bases). Per germline, CDR1 MNHEY and CDR2 SVGAGI. Between the trimmed V and J ends, which lost 6 bases and 2 bases, there was a span of 15 bases. The CDR3 sequence is 15 residues long.